One and the same sample provided the 29 T cell receptor beta chains below, sequenced in a study of response to subunit inactivated influenza vaccine. TCRdb re-analysed the RT-PCR reads in MiXCR, keeping a single row per CDR3 protein. The table lists 700,000 to 800,000 distinct CDR3 sequences, around a sixth of them singletons. Here the sequenced sample was PBMCs from blood, taken 5 to 6 days after vaccination. The receptors derive from a man aged 50-60 years who received an inactivated influenza vaccine.

The sample holds a few counts of this clonotype. This chain joins TRBV6-1 and TRBJ1-5; D may be TRBD1 (5 bases). This CDR3 has 15 residues. Germline values: CDR1 MNHNS, CDR2 SASEGT. The V end was cut by 6 bases, the J end by 2 bases, with 14 bases between. CDR3 DNA sequence: TGTGCCAGCAGCCCCGGGGGTTTAGGCAATCAGCCCCAGCATTTT. It translates to CASSPGGLGNQPQHF.

CDR3 sequence: CASSSRQGWNEQFF. The CDR3 DNA follows: TGTGCCAGCAGTAGTAGACAGGGTTGGAATGAGCAGTTCTTC. The chain joins TRBV6-1 to TRBJ2-1, with TRBD1 matching over 7 bases. There are 14 residues in the CDR3. In germline, CDR1 is MNHNS, CDR2 SASEGT. Germline trimming cut 5 bases from V and 7 bases from J; bases unmatched to any gene: 8.

The chain combines TRBV18 with TRBJ2-1; perhaps TRBD1 as D (5 bases). Trimming removed 3 bases at V and 4 bases at J, with 19 bases between. Germline V gives CDR1 KGHSH, CDR2 LQKENI. The CDR3 totals 17 residues. In DNA, the CDR3 is TGTGCCAGCTCACCCGATCCTAGTGACAGCCTGTACAATGAGCAGTTCTTC. This translates into CASSPDPSDSLYNEQFF. The full variable domain, rest sourced from reference TRBV18 and TRBJ2-1, is NAGVMQNPRHLVRRRGQEARLRCSPMKGHSHVYWYRQLPEEGLKFMVYLQKENIIDESGMPKERFSAEFPKEGPSILRIQQVVRGDSAAYFCASSPDPSDSLYNEQFFGPGTRLTVL.

This chain uses TRBV6-1 with TRBJ2-6; the D call may be TRBD1 or TRBD2 (5 bases each). CDR1 is MNHNS, CDR2 SASEGT, per germline. Deletions cut 7 bases from V and 0 bases from J, with 19 bases between. The CDR3 loop spans 18 amino acids. CDR3 DNA: TGTGCCAGCATCACCCCTACGGGGCTGCCCTCTGGGGCCAACGTCCTGACTTTC. This translates into CASITPTGLPSGANVLTF.

The chain recombines TRBV7-9 with TRBJ1-2; 7 nucleotides line up with TRBD1. The trim removed 5 bases at V and 7 bases at J, leaving 7 bases unmatched. This CDR3 contains 13 residues. Germline CDR1 and CDR2: SEHNR and FQNEAQ (reference sequence). CDR3 sequence reads: CASSQTEGAGYTF. For the CDR3, the DNA is TGTGCCAGCAGCCAGACAGAGGGGGCTGGCTACACCTTC. Looking up the rest from reference TRBV7-9 and TRBJ1-2 gives the full variable domain: DTGVSQNPRHKITKRGQNVTFRCDPISEHNRLYWYRQTLGQGPEFLTYFQNEAQLEKSRLLSDRFSAERPKGSFSTLEIQRTEQGDSAMYLCASSQTEGAGYTFGSGTRLTVV.

This clonotype was picked up a small number of times. The gene calls are TRBV11-2 and TRBJ2-2, with D tentatively TRBD1 or TRBD2 (5 bases each). The ends were cut back, 5 bases at V and 0 bases at J, with 19 bases in the middle. The V gene's germline CDR1 is SGHAT and CDR2 FQNNGV. The CDR3 runs to 18 residues. The CDR3 region is CASSPPGFGTTNTGELFF. For the CDR3, the DNA is TGTGCCAGCAGCCCACCAGGTTTCGGGACCACGAACACCGGGGAGCTGTTTTTT.

The chain recombines TRBV7-9 with TRBJ2-7, with TRBD2 as a possible D gene (7 bases). Germline V gene sequence: CDR1 SEHNR, CDR2 FQNEAQ (reference sequence). Between the trimmed V and J ends, which lost 7 bases and 7 bases, there was a span of 17 bases. The CDR3 is made up of 13 amino acids. The CDR3 DNA reads as TGTGCCAGCACTCAAGCGGGACACTGGGAGCAGTACTTC. It encodes CASTQAGHWEQYF.

This clonotype was seen repeatedly, ten times or more. V is TRBV12-3 or TRBV12-4 and J is TRBJ2-1; possible D gene TRBD2, 6 bases. The CDR3 contains 14 residues. V was clipped by 6 bases and J by 5 bases, with 14 bases between them. The CDR3 loop is CASSRRSSDNEQFF. The CDR3 DNA is TGTGCCAGCAGCCGGAGGTCTAGCGACAATGAGCAGTTCTTC.

This clonotype was seen only a few times. This rearrangement joins TRBV20-1 to TRBJ1-2, with D maybe TRBD1 (6 bases). The germline gives CDR1 DFQATT, CDR2 SNEGSKA (reference sequence). V shed 3 bases and J shed 6 bases, with 11 bases lying between them. The CDR3 totals 12 residues. CDR3 coding DNA: TGCAGTGCTAGTCGGGGGGGCGATGGCTACACCTTC. Residues: CSASRGGDGYTF.

This clonotype came up a few times. The chain is built from TRBV29-1 and TRBJ2-7; TRBD2 matches at 10 bases. The ends lost 7 bases at V and 3 bases at J; junction bases unmatched: 6. The CDR3 has 13 residues. Germline V gene sequence: CDR1 SQVTM, CDR2 ANQGSEA. The DNA of the CDR3 is TGCAGCGCCGGGGGACTAGCGTACTACGAGCAGTACTTC. As protein: CSAGGLAYYEQYF.

This clonotype has a count of ten or more. This chain links TRBV5-1 with TRBJ1-6, with 9 bases aligning to TRBD1. The V segment lost 4 bases and the J segment 10 bases; nucleotides outside the gene matches: 6. Germline V gene data show CDR1 as SGHRS and CDR2 as YFSETQ. CDR3 length equals 14 residues. The CDR3 DNA reads as TGCGCCAGCAGCGCGGGACAGGGTAACTCACCCCTCCACTTT. Residues: CASSAGQGNSPLHF.

The genes are TRBV20-1 and TRBJ2-5, with TRBD1 identical over 8 bases. V was clipped by 0 bases and J by 4 bases; unmatched bases: 7. CDR1 DFQATT and CDR2 SNEGSKA come from the germline V gene (reference sequence). This CDR3 is built from 15 residues. CDR3 amino acids: CSARDLGQDIETQYF. CDR3 coding DNA: TGCAGTGCTAGAGATCTGGGACAGGACATAGAGACCCAGTACTTC.

This clonotype was found many times. The chain employs TRBV12-3 or TRBV12-4 and TRBJ1-1, with D possibly TRBD1 on 5 matching bases. With 0 bases removed from V and 0 bases from J, the gap between germline ends came to 5 bases. This CDR3 comprises 14 residues. The CDR3 protein is CASSLARVNTEAFF. The CDR3 bases are TGTGCCAGCAGTTTAGCCAGGGTGAACACTGAAGCTTTCTTT.

This clonotype came up a few times. The chain uses TRBV5-5 and TRBJ2-1; weak D call: TRBD1 (5 bases). Germline CDR1 and CDR2: SGHKS and YYEKEE (reference sequence). The CDR3 runs to 15 residues. Trimming pared 0 bases from V and 6 bases from J, leaving 13 bases between. The CDR3 DNA follows: TGTGCCAGCAGCTTGGCCTACAGGACCTCCAATGAGCAGTTCTTC. Protein: CASSLAYRTSNEQFF. The variable domain in full, with the rest retrieved from reference TRBV5-5 and TRBJ2-1, is DAGVTQSPTHLIKTRGQQVTLRCSPISGHKSVSWYQQVLGQGPQFIFQYYEKEERGRGNFPDRFSARQFPNYSSELNVNALLLGDSALYLCASSLAYRTSNEQFFGPGTRLTVL.

The chain couples TRBV5-1 to TRBJ2-5; the match to TRBD1 covers 12 bases. This CDR3 spans 16 amino acids. The junction had 5 bases not matched to a gene; V was cut back by 0 bases and J by 5 bases. Germline V CDR1 and CDR2: SGHRS, YFSETQ. The CDR3 sequence is CASSLEGQGAWETQYF. CDR3 coding DNA: TGCGCCAGCAGCTTGGAGGGACAGGGGGCTTGGGAGACCCAGTACTTC.

This clonotype occurred many times. The V call is TRBV20-1, the J call TRBJ2-1, with 7 bases fitting TRBD1. This CDR3 region has 17 residues. In germline, CDR1 is DFQATT, CDR2 SNEGSKA (reference sequence). V gave up 2 bases and J gave up 0 bases; unmatched junction bases: 10. This CDR3 is CSARTDRVVFSYNEQFF. CDR3 coding DNA: TGCAGTGCTAGAACCGACAGGGTTGTGTTCTCCTACAATGAGCAGTTCTTC.

This clonotype showed up many times. The chain recombines TRBV15 with TRBJ2-3, with 7 bases that match TRBD1. J gave up 6 bases and V 1 base, and 1 base lay outside the gene matches. The CDR3 covers 13 residues. Germline V CDR1 and CDR2: LNHNV, YYDKDF (reference sequence). DNA of the CDR3: TGTGCCACCAGCAGAGGACAGGGTGATACGCAGTATTTT. Translation gives CATSRGQGDTQYF.

DNA for the CDR3: TGCAGCGTTCCGGACAGTCGGGGGACCCAGTACTTC. Translation: CSVPDSRGTQYF. The chain couples TRBV29-1 to TRBJ2-5; D perhaps matches TRBD1 (6 bases). Trimming took 5 bases from V and 7 from J, leaving 14 bases between them. The germline CDR1 and CDR2 sequences are SQVTM and ANQGSEA. The CDR3 length is 12 residues.

This clonotype appeared a few times. J is TRBJ2-7 and V is TRBV11-2, with TRBD1 identical over 8 bases. CDR3 size: 16 residues. Germline assignment: CDR1 SGHAT and CDR2 FQNNGV. The ends lost 0 bases at V and 4 bases at J; junction bases unmatched: 8. The CDR3: CASSLDLGDRLYEQYF. Written as DNA, the CDR3 is TGTGCCAGCAGCTTAGACCTTGGGGACAGGTTATACGAGCAGTACTTC.

There are a few counts of this clonotype. V gene TRBV7-9 combines with J gene TRBJ1-1, with D tentatively TRBD1 (6 bases). V was shortened by 5 bases and J by 7 bases, with 11 bases between the two germline ends. Germline lookup yields CDR1 SEHNR and CDR2 FQNEAQ (reference sequence). This CDR3 has 12 amino acids. The CDR3 DNA follows: TGTGCCAGCAGCACGATACAGGGTGAAGCTTTCTTT. Amino acids: CASSTIQGEAFF.

This clonotype was seen more than once but under ten times. The V call is TRBV7-2, the J call TRBJ2-2, with 9 positions matching TRBD2. The CDR3 has 17 amino acids. The germline V gene has CDR1 SGHTA and CDR2 FQGNSA. Losses at the gene ends were 0 bases for V and 0 bases for J; bases not matched to a gene: 2. CDR3 sequence reads: CASSLASSGTNTGELFF. The DNA of the CDR3 is TGTGCCAGCAGCTTAGCTTCTAGCGGGACGAACACCGGGGAGCTGTTTTTT.

This clonotype was picked up a small number of times. The chain joins TRBV25-1 to TRBJ2-3; 7 positions match TRBD2. V lost 8 bases to trimming and J lost 2 bases; unmatched junction nucleotides: 10. Per germline, CDR1 MGHDK and CDR2 SYGVNS. This CDR3 region has 15 residues. This CDR3 reads CASAPGGGFTDTQYF. The CDR3 DNA follows: TGTGCCAGCGCCCCGGGCGGGGGTTTCACAGATACGCAGTATTTT.

V is TRBV29-1 and J is TRBJ2-3; maybe TRBD2 (6 bases). The ends were cut back, 3 bases at V and 3 bases at J, with 13 bases in the middle. Germline values: CDR1 SQVTM, CDR2 ANQGSEA. The CDR3 length is 14 residues. CDR3 nucleotides: TGCAGCGTTGACGGGGAGGCGAGAACAGATACGCAGTATTTT. Translated, it gives CSVDGEARTDTQYF.

V is TRBV12-3 or TRBV12-4 and J is TRBJ1-5; D remains unclear. Trimming removed 7 bases at V and 9 bases at J, with 19 bases between. This CDR3 is 14 amino acids long. CDR3 bases: TGTGCCAGCACCATTAGGGCAGGCTCACGGCCCCAGCATTTT. It encodes CASTIRAGSRPQHF.

This clonotype was recorded at least ten times. The genes are TRBV2 and TRBJ2-5; D perhaps matches TRBD1 (5 bases). CDR1 and CDR2 (germline): SNHLY, FYNNEI. The CDR3 runs to 12 residues. The V end lost 4 bases, the J end lost 2 bases, and 5 bases lay between the germline ends. The CDR3 spells CASSGQQETQYF. CDR3 nucleotides: TGTGCCAGCAGTGGACAGCAAGAGACCCAGTACTTC.

This clonotype was detected many times. V and J are TRBV12-3 or TRBV12-4 and TRBJ2-3; D might be TRBD2 (6 bases). The CDR3 spans 14 residues. Between the trimmed V and J ends, which lost 9 bases and 0 bases, there was a span of 13 bases. CDR3 sequence reads: CASGGQSSTDTQYF. CDR3 nucleotide sequence: TGTGCCAGTGGAGGGCAATCTAGCACAGATACGCAGTATTTT.

This clonotype was detected ten times or more. V is TRBV12-3 or TRBV12-4 and J is TRBJ2-3, with D unclear. V lost 5 bases to trimming and J lost 10 bases, with 13 bases between them. The CDR3 has 12 amino acids. For the CDR3, the DNA is TGTGCCAGCAGTCTTGGTGGTATTGCGCAGTATTTT. Protein sequence: CASSLGGIAQYF.

This clonotype was observed a few times. The rearrangement uses TRBV29-1 and TRBJ2-4; D tentatively fits TRBD1 or TRBD2 (6 bases each). There are 15 residues in the CDR3. Germline V gives CDR1 SQVTM, CDR2 ANQGSEA. The V end lost 7 bases, the J end lost 1 base, and 17 bases lay between the germline ends. CDR3 loop: CSASQGRGAKNIQYF. The CDR3 DNA reads TGCAGCGCATCACAGGGCCGGGGGGCCAAAAACATTCAGTACTTC.

This clonotype came up many times. This rearrangement joins TRBV5-5 to TRBJ2-5; no definite D call. The germline CDR1 and CDR2 sequences are SGHKS and YYEKEE (reference sequence). V was pared by 0 bases and J by 1 base, with 7 bases between. The CDR3 covers 14 residues. Here the CDR3 DNA reads TGTGCCAGCAGCTTGGAGCTCAGCCAAGAGACCCAGTACTTC. It is translated as CASSLELSQETQYF.